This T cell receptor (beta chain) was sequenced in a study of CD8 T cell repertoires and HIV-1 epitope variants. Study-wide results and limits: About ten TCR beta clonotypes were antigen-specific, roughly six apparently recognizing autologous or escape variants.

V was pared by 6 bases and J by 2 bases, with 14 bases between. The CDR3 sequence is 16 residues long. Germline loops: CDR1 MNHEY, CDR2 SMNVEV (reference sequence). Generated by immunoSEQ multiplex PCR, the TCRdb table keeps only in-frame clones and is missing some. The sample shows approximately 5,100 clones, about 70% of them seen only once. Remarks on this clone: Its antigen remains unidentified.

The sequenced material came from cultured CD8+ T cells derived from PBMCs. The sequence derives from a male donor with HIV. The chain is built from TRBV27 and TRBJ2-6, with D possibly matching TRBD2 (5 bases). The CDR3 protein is CASRPSPAAGANVLTF. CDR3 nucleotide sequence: TGTGCCAGCAGGCCGTCCCCAGCGGCTGGGGCCAACGTCCTGACTTTC.